This is a list of T cell receptor beta chains from one sample in a study of OX40 agonist ivuxolimab in advanced cancers. Clones were read by immunoSEQ multiplex PCR, and TCRdb kept only the in-frame ones, dropping some. Of over 30,000 clones in the sample, about 80% were seen once. The source was CD4+ or CD8+ T cells sorted from blood, collected in a trial of the OX40 agonist ivuxolimab. The source of these receptors is an adult with an advanced solid tumor such as melanoma, head and neck, liver or kidney cancer. CDR3s include the opening cysteine and the closing phenylalanine or tryptophan. D genes are given only for firm matches. Clone size is stated in some rows and not others, as once, few, many or a class when expanded.

abundance: .; v_gene: TRBV28; j_gene: TRBJ1-3; d_gene: .; CDR3nt: TGTGCCAGCAGTTTCACGGGGCGCGTTGGAAACACCATATATTTT; CDR3aa: CASSFTGRVGNTIYF
abundance: .; v_gene: TRBV7-9; j_gene: TRBJ2-1; d_gene: TRBD2; CDR3nt: TGTGCCAACGGAGGACTAGCGGGAGTCAGTGAGCAGTTCTTC; CDR3aa: CANGGLAGVSEQFF
abundance: .; v_gene: TRBV19; j_gene: TRBJ1-1; d_gene: .; CDR3nt: TGTGCCAGTAGTATTCCGTACGGGAACACTGAAGCTTTCTTT; CDR3aa: CASSIPYGNTEAFF
abundance: once; v_gene: TRBV7-9; j_gene: TRBJ2-3; d_gene: TRBD2; CDR3nt: TGTGCCAGCAGCTTCCGGACTAGCGGGGACACAGATACGCAGTATTTT; CDR3aa: CASSFRTSGDTDTQYF
abundance: .; v_gene: TRBV4-1; j_gene: TRBJ1-2; d_gene: .; CDR3nt: TGCGCCAGCAGCCAAGATGAGGGGGGCTGGTATGGCTACACCTTC; CDR3aa: CASSQDEGGWYGYTF
abundance: .; v_gene: TRBV19; j_gene: TRBJ1-5; d_gene: .; CDR3nt: TGTGCCAGTAGTATATTTTCGGGGGGCCCTCAGCCCCAGCATTTT; CDR3aa: CASSIFSGGPQPQHF
abundance: .; v_gene: TRBV11-2; j_gene: TRBJ1-3; d_gene: .; CDR3nt: TGTGCCAGCAGCCCACCGGGACACTCTGGAAACACCATATATTTT; CDR3aa: CASSPPGHSGNTIYF
abundance: .; v_gene: TRBV28; j_gene: TRBJ2-3; d_gene: TRBD2; CDR3nt: TGTGCCAGCAGTTTGTCTAGCGGGTATGCAGATACGCAGTATTTT; CDR3aa: CASSLSSGYADTQYF
abundance: few; v_gene: TRBV7-3; j_gene: TRBJ1-2; d_gene: TRBD1; CDR3nt: TGTGCCAGCCGGACAGGGATGGACTATGGCTACACCTTC; CDR3aa: CASRTGMDYGYTF
abundance: .; v_gene: TRBV4-2; j_gene: TRBJ1-1; d_gene: .; CDR3nt: TGTGCCAGCAGTCTTGGGGACGGGCTGGGGGGCACTGAAGCTTTCTTT; CDR3aa: CASSLGDGLGGTEAFF
abundance: .; v_gene: TRBV7-9; j_gene: TRBJ1-4; d_gene: .; CDR3nt: TGTGCCAGCAGCTTAGCGCTACAGGAGACTGAAAAACTGTTTTTT; CDR3aa: CASSLALQETEKLFF
abundance: few; v_gene: TRBV5-6; j_gene: TRBJ2-2; d_gene: TRBD1; CDR3nt: TGTGCCAGCAGCCTCTGGGACAGGGGGAGGACCGGGGAGCTGTTTTTT; CDR3aa: CASSLWDRGRTGELFF
abundance: .; v_gene: TRBV6-5; j_gene: TRBJ2-5; d_gene: TRBD1; CDR3nt: TGTGCCAGCAGTTGGGGACAGGGGCAAGAGACCCAGTACTTC; CDR3aa: CASSWGQGQETQYF
abundance: once; v_gene: TRBV27; j_gene: TRBJ2-7; d_gene: .; CDR3nt: TGTGCCAGCAGTTTGGGGCCTATGACTTACGAGCAGTACTTC; CDR3aa: CASSLGPMTYEQYF
abundance: .; v_gene: TRBV7-2; j_gene: TRBJ2-7; d_gene: .; CDR3nt: TGTGCCAGCAGCACAAGGACAGCCTACCCCTACGAGCAGTACTTC; CDR3aa: CASSTRTAYPYEQYF
abundance: once; v_gene: TRBV4-1; j_gene: TRBJ1-1; d_gene: TRBD1; CDR3nt: TGCGCCAGCAGCCAAAGGGACAGTACCAACACTGAAGCTTTCTTT; CDR3aa: CASSQRDSTNTEAFF
abundance: .; v_gene: TRBV7-6; j_gene: TRBJ1-6; d_gene: .; CDR3nt: TGTGCCAGCAGCTTAGCTGGTACAGGTTATAATTCACCCCTCCACTTT; CDR3aa: CASSLAGTGYNSPLHF
abundance: .; v_gene: TRBV11-1; j_gene: TRBJ2-3; d_gene: TRBD2; CDR3nt: TGTGCCAGCACCTACGGACTAGCGGGAGGGCCTGGAGATACGCAGTATTTT; CDR3aa: CASTYGLAGGPGDTQYF
abundance: .; v_gene: TRBV2; j_gene: TRBJ1-2; d_gene: TRBD1; CDR3nt: TGTGCCAGCAGGGGGACAGGGCCCCGAGTTGACTATGGCTACACCTTC; CDR3aa: CASRGTGPRVDYGYTF
abundance: once; v_gene: TRBV14; j_gene: TRBJ2-2; d_gene: .; CDR3nt: TGTGCCAGCAGGCGGGGCCCCTTTACCGGGGAGCTGTTTTTT; CDR3aa: CASRRGPFTGELFF
abundance: .; v_gene: TRBV7-8; j_gene: TRBJ2-1; d_gene: .; CDR3nt: TGTGCCAGCAGCTTGGAGGCTAGCTTAGCTGAGCAGTTCTTC; CDR3aa: CASSLEASLAEQFF
abundance: .; v_gene: TRBV7-7; j_gene: TRBJ2-5; d_gene: .; CDR3nt: TGTGCTAGCAGCGCTCTAGGGGTAAAAGAGACCCAGTACTTC; CDR3aa: CASSALGVKETQYF
abundance: .; v_gene: TRBV28; j_gene: TRBJ1-1; d_gene: .; CDR3nt: TGTGCCAGCAGTGAAACCAGGGGAAGGAACACTGAAGCTTTCTTT; CDR3aa: CASSETRGRNTEAFF
abundance: .; v_gene: TRBV6-6; j_gene: TRBJ1-2; d_gene: TRBD1; CDR3nt: TGTGCCAGCAAATTGACAGGGCAGGCTCTGGATGGCTACACCTTC; CDR3aa: CASKLTGQALDGYTF
abundance: .; v_gene: TRBV25-1; j_gene: TRBJ1-2; d_gene: TRBD1; CDR3nt: TGTGCCAGCAGTGAATCGTTCCCGCAGGGGGATGGCTACACCTTC; CDR3aa: CASSESFPQGDGYTF
abundance: .; v_gene: TRBV28; j_gene: TRBJ2-5; d_gene: TRBD1; CDR3nt: TGTGCCAGCAGCCCCTGGACAGGCCAAGAGACCCAGTACTTC; CDR3aa: CASSPWTGQETQYF
abundance: .; v_gene: TRBV28; j_gene: TRBJ1-4; d_gene: .; CDR3nt: TGTGCCAGCAGTTTGGGGTCAAATGAAAAACTGTTTTTT; CDR3aa: CASSLGSNEKLFF
abundance: .; v_gene: TRBV11-2; j_gene: TRBJ2-5; d_gene: TRBD2; CDR3nt: TGTGCCAGCAGCCTCGGACTAGCGGGGGGTTTAGAGACCCAGTACTTC; CDR3aa: CASSLGLAGGLETQYF
abundance: few; v_gene: TRBV30; j_gene: TRBJ2-2; d_gene: .; CDR3nt: TGTGGGATGGAGGGGCCTCTCGCAGGGGAGCTGTTTTTT; CDR3aa: CGMEGPLAGELFF
abundance: once; v_gene: TRBV27; j_gene: TRBJ1-1; d_gene: .; CDR3nt: TGTGCCAGCAGTCTTTACGGGGATAACACTGAAGCTTTCTTT; CDR3aa: CASSLYGDNTEAFF
abundance: .; v_gene: TRBV6-1; j_gene: TRBJ2-5; d_gene: .; CDR3nt: TGTGCCAGCAGTGAAGTTCCGGGGGGCGCCCCCAAGACCCAGTACTTC; CDR3aa: CASSEVPGGAPKTQYF
abundance: .; v_gene: TRBV15; j_gene: TRBJ2-7; d_gene: TRBD2; CDR3nt: TGTGCCACCAGCAGAGGACTAGCTGACGAGCAGTACTTC; CDR3aa: CATSRGLADEQYF
abundance: .; v_gene: TRBV29-1; j_gene: TRBJ1-2; d_gene: .; CDR3nt: TGCAGCGTTGTGTTACCCAATGATGGCTACACCTTC; CDR3aa: CSVVLPNDGYTF
abundance: few; v_gene: TRBV29-1; j_gene: TRBJ2-5; d_gene: TRBD1; CDR3nt: TGCAGCGTTGAATCGGGACAGCCGTACCCGGAGACCCAGTACTTC; CDR3aa: CSVESGQPYPETQYF
abundance: .; v_gene: TRBV7-9; j_gene: TRBJ2-7; d_gene: .; CDR3nt: TGTGCCAGCAGCTTAGGGCCCCGTGCCTACGAGCAGTACTTC; CDR3aa: CASSLGPRAYEQYF
abundance: .; v_gene: TRBV11-2; j_gene: TRBJ2-1; d_gene: .; CDR3nt: TGTGCCAGCACCCCAGGTTTTTCGAACCATGAGCAGTTCTTC; CDR3aa: CASTPGFSNHEQFF
abundance: .; v_gene: TRBV6-6; j_gene: TRBJ2-5; d_gene: TRBD1; CDR3nt: TGTGCCAGCAGTTACTCCGGGACAGGGTACCAAGAGACCCAGTACTTC; CDR3aa: CASSYSGTGYQETQYF
abundance: .; v_gene: TRBV4-2; j_gene: TRBJ2-1; d_gene: TRBD2; CDR3nt: TGTGCCAGCAGCCAAGAATCTACTAGCGGGAACGGTGAGCAGTTCTTC; CDR3aa: CASSQESTSGNGEQFF
abundance: .; v_gene: TRBV7-9; j_gene: TRBJ2-7; d_gene: .; CDR3nt: TGTGCCAGCAGCTTAGGCTTCTCCTACGAGCAGTACTTC; CDR3aa: CASSLGFSYEQYF
abundance: .; v_gene: TRBV7-9; j_gene: TRBJ2-2; d_gene: .; CDR3nt: TGTGCCAGCAGCCACGTTACCGGGGAGCTGTTTTTT; CDR3aa: CASSHVTGELFF
abundance: once; v_gene: TRBV27; j_gene: TRBJ2-1; d_gene: .; CDR3nt: TGTGCCAGCAGTCCATTCTCTTTAGGGCTTGAGCAGTTCTTC; CDR3aa: CASSPFSLGLEQFF
abundance: .; v_gene: TRBV7-9; j_gene: TRBJ2-1; d_gene: .; CDR3nt: TGTGCCAGCAGCGGTCAGAAGGATGAGCAGTTCTTC; CDR3aa: CASSGQKDEQFF
abundance: .; v_gene: TRBV5-3; j_gene: TRBJ2-7; d_gene: TRBD2; CDR3nt: TGTGCCAGAAGCGGGGACCCGGGGAGGGAGAGATACGAGCAGTACTTC; CDR3aa: CARSGDPGRERYEQYF
abundance: .; v_gene: TRBV16; j_gene: TRBJ2-7; d_gene: TRBD2; CDR3nt: TGTGCCAGCAGCCAACAAAGCGGGAGCACCCACGAGCAGTACTTC; CDR3aa: CASSQQSGSTHEQYF
abundance: few; v_gene: TRBV27; j_gene: TRBJ1-5; d_gene: .; CDR3nt: TGTGCCAGCGGGGCTCCATATAGCAATCAGCCCCAGCATTTT; CDR3aa: CASGAPYSNQPQHF